This T cell receptor (beta chain) was sequenced for a study of blood T cell repertoires in COVID-19. Study-level information: Samples representing acute and convalescent COVID-19 were sourced from the United States, Italy and Spain. PBMCs, B-cell-depleted T cells, or T cells provided the cDNA or gDNA that made up the material.

In the authors' methods: Amplification of reference gene primers provided the estimated nucleated cell counts. Only in-frame clones appear in the TCRdb table, and some are missing; sequencing was by immunoSEQ multiplex PCR. The V and J calls and clone size come from that table; D and trimming were worked out from the DNA. The table has over 200,000 clones, about 84% seen once. Germline loops: CDR1 SGDLS, CDR2 YYNGEE. This CDR3 spans 13 amino acids. Trimming removed 4 bases at V and 8 bases at J, with 12 bases between. Two negative PCRs, clearance, or symptom resolution characterized the recovered Cohort 3 donors.

The V and J genes are TRBV9 and TRBJ1-4; no reliable D call. The source material was PBMCs or T cells enriched from blood (not recorded which). This receptor was obtained from a man in his 60s who had recovered from COVID-19. The CDR3 region is CASSPPRGEKLFF. The DNA of the CDR3 is TGTGCCAGCAGCCCTCCCCGCGGGGAAAAACTGTTTTTT.